The rows below give T cell receptor beta chains drawn from one sample of a study of cytomegalovirus exposure and HLA in healthy donors. Clones were read by immunoSEQ multiplex PCR, and TCRdb kept only the in-frame ones, dropping some. The sample consists of some 120,000 clones, approximately 74% of them appearing once. Sequenced material: PBMCs. These receptors were obtained from a man aged 40-55 years in good health and CMV-seropositive. CDR3s include the opening cysteine and the closing phenylalanine or tryptophan. D genes are given only for firm matches. A clone size is listed for some rows: how often the clone was seen (once, few, many), or a class if it is expanded.

v_gene,abundance,j_gene,d_gene,CDR3aa,CDR3nt
TRBV28,NA,TRBJ1-4,NA,CASTPPRGKLFF,TGTGCCAGCACCCCCCCTCGGGGAAAACTGTTTTTT
TRBV9,NA,TRBJ2-4,TRBD2,CASSTGLARNIQYF,TGTGCCAGCAGCACGGGACTAGCGAGGAACATTCAGTACTTC
TRBV19,NA,TRBJ1-1,TRBD1,CASVRDRAFGEAFF,TGTGCCAGTGTAAGGGACAGGGCTTTCGGTGAAGCTTTCTTT
TRBV12-5,NA,TRBJ2-2,TRBD1,CASGLPTGGDTGELFF,TGTGCTAGTGGTTTGCCGACAGGGGGCGACACCGGGGAGCTGTTTTTT
TRBV19,NA,TRBJ2-1,TRBD2,CASTELGRNEQFF,TGTGCCAGTACCGAACTCGGGAGGAATGAGCAGTTCTTC
TRBV5-4,NA,TRBJ2-7,TRBD1,CASSSWTGTYEQYF,TGTGCCAGCAGCTCATGGACAGGGACCTACGAGCAGTACTTC
TRBV7-8,NA,TRBJ2-3,NA,CASSLEQKTGTDTQYF,TGTGCCAGCAGCTTAGAGCAAAAAACAGGCACAGATACGCAGTATTTT
TRBV6-5,NA,TRBJ2-1,TRBD2,CASSNGLAWNEQFF,TGTGCCAGCAGCAATGGACTAGCGTGGAATGAGCAGTTCTTC
TRBV4-1,few,TRBJ2-5,NA,CASSPSRGGVRETQYF,TGCGCCAGCAGCCCCAGTCGTGGCGGGGTGAGGGAGACCCAGTACTTC
TRBV7-6,NA,TRBJ1-4,NA,CASSGTGNEKLFF,TGTGCCAGCAGCGGTACAGGAAATGAAAAACTGTTTTTT